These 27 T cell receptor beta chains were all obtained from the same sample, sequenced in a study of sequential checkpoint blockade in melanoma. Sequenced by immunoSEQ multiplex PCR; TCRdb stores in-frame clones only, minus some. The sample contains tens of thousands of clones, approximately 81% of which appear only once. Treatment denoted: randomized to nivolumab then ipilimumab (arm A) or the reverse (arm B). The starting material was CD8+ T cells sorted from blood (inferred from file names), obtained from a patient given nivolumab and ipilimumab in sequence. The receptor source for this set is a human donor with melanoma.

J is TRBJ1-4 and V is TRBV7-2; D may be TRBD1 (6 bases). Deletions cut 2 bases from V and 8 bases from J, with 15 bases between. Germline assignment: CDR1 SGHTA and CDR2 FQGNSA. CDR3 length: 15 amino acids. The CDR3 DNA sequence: TGTGCCAGCAGCTTACACCAGGGGTTAAGGGAAAAACTGTTTTTT. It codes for CASSLHQGLREKLFF.

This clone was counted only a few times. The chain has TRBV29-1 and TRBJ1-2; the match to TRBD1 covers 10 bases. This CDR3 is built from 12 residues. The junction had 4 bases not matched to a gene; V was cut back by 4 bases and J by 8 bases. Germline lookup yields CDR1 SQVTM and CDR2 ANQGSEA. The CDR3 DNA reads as TGCAGCGTTGGACAGGGGGCTTGGGGCTACACCTTC. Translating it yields CSVGQGAWGYTF.

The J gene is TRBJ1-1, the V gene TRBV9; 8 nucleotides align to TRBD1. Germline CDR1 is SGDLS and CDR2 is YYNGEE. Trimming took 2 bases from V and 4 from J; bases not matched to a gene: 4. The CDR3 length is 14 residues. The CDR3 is CASSVRQGFTEAFF. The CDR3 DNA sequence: TGTGCCAGCAGCGTCCGACAGGGGTTCACTGAAGCTTTCTTT.

The CDR3, as DNA: TGCGCCAGCAGCCAGGCCCCGGGACAGGGGCAGCCCCAGCATTTT. Its protein product is CASSQAPGQGQPQHF. The chain uses TRBV4-1 and TRBJ1-5; 10 bases agree with TRBD1. Trimming at V came to 3 bases and at J to 7 bases, leaving 6 bases not matched to a gene. The germline V gene has CDR1 MGHRA and CDR2 YSYEKL. The CDR3 is 15 residues long.

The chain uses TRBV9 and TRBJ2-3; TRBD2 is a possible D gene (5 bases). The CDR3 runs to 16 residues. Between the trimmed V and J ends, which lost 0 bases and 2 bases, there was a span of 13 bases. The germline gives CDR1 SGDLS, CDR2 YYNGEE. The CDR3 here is CASSVAPSSTTDTQYF. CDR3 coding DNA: TGTGCCAGCAGCGTAGCTCCTAGCTCTACCACAGATACGCAGTATTTT.

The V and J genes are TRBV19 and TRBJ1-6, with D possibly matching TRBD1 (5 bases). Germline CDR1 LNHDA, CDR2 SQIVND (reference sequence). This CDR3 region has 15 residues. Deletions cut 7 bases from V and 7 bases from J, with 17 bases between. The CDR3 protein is CASNAGLIWNSPLHF. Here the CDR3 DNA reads TGTGCCAGTAACGCAGGGTTAATTTGGAATTCACCCCTCCACTTT.

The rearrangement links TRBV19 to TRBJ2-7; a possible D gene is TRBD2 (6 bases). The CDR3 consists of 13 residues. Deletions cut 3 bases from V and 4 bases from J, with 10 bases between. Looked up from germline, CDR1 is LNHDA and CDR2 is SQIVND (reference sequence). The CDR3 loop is CASSIGRGYEQYF. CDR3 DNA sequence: TGTGCCAGTAGTATCGGGCGGGGATACGAGCAGTACTTC.

CDR3 nucleotides: TGTGCCAGCAGCCCCGAATTGGGGACAGCTAACACCGGGGAGCTGTTTTTT. Encoded protein: CASSPELGTANTGELFF. The chain recombines TRBV7-6 with TRBJ2-2, with TRBD1 matching 7 bases. The trim removed 5 bases at V and 2 bases at J, leaving 11 bases unmatched. The length of the CDR3 is 17 residues. CDR1 SGHVS and CDR2 FNYEAQ come from the germline V gene. Filled out from reference TRBV7-6 and TRBJ2-2, the complete variable domain reads GAGVSQSPRYKVTKRGQDVALRCDPISGHVSLYWYRQALGQGPEFLTYFNYEAQQDKSGLPNDRFSAERPEGSISTLTIQRTEQRDSAMYRCASSPELGTANTGELFFGEGSRLTVL.

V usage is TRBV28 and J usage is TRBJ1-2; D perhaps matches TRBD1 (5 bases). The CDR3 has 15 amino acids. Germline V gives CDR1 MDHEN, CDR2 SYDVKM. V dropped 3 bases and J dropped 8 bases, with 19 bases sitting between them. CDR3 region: CASSFIGVLYLGYTF. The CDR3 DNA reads TGTGCCAGCAGTTTCATAGGGGTTCTGTACCTCGGCTACACCTTC.

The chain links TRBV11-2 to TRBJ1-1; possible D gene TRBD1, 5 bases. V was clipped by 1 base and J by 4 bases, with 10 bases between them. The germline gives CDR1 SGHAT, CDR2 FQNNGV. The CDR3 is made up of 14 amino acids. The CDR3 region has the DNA TGTGCCAGCAGCTTAGGGGGGGGGACCACTGAAGCTTTCTTT. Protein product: CASSLGGGTTEAFF.

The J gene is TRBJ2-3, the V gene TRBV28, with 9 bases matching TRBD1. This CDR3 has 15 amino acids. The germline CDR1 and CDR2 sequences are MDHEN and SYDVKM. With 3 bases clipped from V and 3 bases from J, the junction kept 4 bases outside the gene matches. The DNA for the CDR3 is TGTGCCAGCAGTTTGGGACAGGGCTGGACAGATACGCAGTATTTT. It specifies CASSLGQGWTDTQYF.

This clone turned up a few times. This chain's CDR3 is CASRAGTRSSYEQYF. The DNA for the CDR3 is TGTGCCAGCAGGGCGGGAACTAGGAGCTCCTACGAGCAGTACTTC. V usage is TRBV6-5 and J usage is TRBJ2-7, with a weak D call TRBD2 (6 bases). CDR3 size: 15 residues. Germline V gives CDR1 MNHEY, CDR2 SVGAGI. V gave up 6 bases and J gave up 0 bases, with 15 bases separating them.

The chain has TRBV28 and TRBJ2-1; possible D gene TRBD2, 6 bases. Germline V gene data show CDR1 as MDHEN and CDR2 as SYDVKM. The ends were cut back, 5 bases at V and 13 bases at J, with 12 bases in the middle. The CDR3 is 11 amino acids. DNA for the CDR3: TGTGCCAGCAGTCAGGAGGGAGAACAGTTCTTC. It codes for CASSQEGEQFF.

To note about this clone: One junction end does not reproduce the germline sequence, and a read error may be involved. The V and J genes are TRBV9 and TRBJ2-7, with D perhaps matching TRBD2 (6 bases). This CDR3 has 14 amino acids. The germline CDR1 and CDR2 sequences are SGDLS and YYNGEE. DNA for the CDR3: TGTGCCAGCAGTGTAGGGACTTTGAGCTACGAGCAGTACTTC. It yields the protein CASSVGTLSYEQYF.

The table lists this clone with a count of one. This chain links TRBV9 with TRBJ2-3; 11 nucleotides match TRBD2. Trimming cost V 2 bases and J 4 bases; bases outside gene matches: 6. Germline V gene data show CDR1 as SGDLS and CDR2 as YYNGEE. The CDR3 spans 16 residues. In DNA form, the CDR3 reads TGTGCCAGCAGCGTCTCACTAGCGGGAGATCCAGATACGCAGTATTTT. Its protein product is CASSVSLAGDPDTQYF. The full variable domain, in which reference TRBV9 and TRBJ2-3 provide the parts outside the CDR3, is DSGVTQTPKHLITATGQRVTLRCSPRSGDLSVYWYQQSLDQGLQFLIQYYNGEERAKGNILERFSAQQFPDLHSELNLSSLELGDSALYFCASSVSLAGDPDTQYFGPGTRLTVL.

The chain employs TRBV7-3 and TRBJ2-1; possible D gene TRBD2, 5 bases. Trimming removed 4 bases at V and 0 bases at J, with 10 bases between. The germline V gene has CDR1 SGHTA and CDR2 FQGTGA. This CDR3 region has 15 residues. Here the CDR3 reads CASSYGIGSYNEQFF. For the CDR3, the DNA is TGTGCCAGCAGCTACGGGATAGGCTCCTACAATGAGCAGTTCTTC.

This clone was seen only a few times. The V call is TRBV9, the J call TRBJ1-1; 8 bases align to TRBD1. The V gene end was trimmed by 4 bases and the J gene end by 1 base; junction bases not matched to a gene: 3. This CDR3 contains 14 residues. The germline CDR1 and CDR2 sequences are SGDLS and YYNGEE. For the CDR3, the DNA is TGTGCCAGCAGCTTTGGACAGGGGAACACTGAAGCTTTCTTT. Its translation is CASSFGQGNTEAFF. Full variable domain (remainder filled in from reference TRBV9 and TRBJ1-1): DSGVTQTPKHLITATGQRVTLRCSPRSGDLSVYWYQQSLDQGLQFLIQYYNGEERAKGNILERFSAQQFPDLHSELNLSSLELGDSALYFCASSFGQGNTEAFFGQGTRLTVV.

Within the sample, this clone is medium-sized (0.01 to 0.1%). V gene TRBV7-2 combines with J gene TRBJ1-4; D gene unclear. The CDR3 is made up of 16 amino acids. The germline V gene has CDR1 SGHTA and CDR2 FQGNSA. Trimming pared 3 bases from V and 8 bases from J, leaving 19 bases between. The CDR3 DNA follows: TGTGCCAGCAGCTTCCCAGAGGACCCCTCGGGGGAAAAACTGTTTTTT. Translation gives CASSFPEDPSGEKLFF.

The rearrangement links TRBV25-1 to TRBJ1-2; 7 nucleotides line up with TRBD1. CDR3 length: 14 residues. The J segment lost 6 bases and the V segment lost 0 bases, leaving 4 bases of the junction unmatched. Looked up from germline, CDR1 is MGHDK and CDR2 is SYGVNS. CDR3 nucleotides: TGTGCCAGCAGTGAATATCCAACAGGGGATGGCTACACCTTC. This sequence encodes CASSEYPTGDGYTF.

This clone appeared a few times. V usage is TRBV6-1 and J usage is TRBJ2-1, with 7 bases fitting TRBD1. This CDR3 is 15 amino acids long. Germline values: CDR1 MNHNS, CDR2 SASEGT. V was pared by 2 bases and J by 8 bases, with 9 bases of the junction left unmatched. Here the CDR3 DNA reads TGTGCCAGCAGTGAACAGAGACGACAGGGCGATGAGCAGTTCTTC. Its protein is CASSEQRRQGDEQFF.

CDR3 loop: CASSYLSPNTGELFF. The CDR3 DNA follows: TGTGCCAGCAGTTATCTTAGTCCGAACACCGGGGAGCTGTTTTTT. The chain employs TRBV2 and TRBJ2-2; D call uncertain. Per germline, CDR1 SNHLY and CDR2 FYNNEI. Between the trimmed V and J ends, which lost 5 bases and 0 bases, there was a span of 10 bases. The CDR3 has 15 residues.

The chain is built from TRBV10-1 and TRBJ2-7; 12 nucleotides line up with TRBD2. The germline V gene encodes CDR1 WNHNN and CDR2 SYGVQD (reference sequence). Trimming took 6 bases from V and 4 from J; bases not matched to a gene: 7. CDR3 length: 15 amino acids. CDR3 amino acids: CASSPTSGGLYEQYF. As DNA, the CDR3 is TGCGCCAGCAGCCCGACTAGCGGGGGCCTTTACGAGCAGTACTTC.

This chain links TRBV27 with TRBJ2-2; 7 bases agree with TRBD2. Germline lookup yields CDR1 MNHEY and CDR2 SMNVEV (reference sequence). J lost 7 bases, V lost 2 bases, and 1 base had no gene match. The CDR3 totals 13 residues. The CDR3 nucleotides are TGTGCCAGCAGTTTAGGGGGGGGCGGGGAGCTGTTTTTT. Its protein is CASSLGGGGELFF.

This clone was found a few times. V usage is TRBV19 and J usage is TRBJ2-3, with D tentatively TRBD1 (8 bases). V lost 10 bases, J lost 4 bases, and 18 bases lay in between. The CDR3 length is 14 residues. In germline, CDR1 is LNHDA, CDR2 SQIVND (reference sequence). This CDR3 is CATLPTGGADTQYF. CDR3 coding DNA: TGTGCCACCCTACCTACAGGGGGGGCAGATACGCAGTATTTT.

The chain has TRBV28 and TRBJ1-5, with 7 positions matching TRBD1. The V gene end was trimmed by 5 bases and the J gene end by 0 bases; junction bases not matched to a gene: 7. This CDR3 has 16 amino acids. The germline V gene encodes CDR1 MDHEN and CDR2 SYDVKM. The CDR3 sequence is CASSLRDSYSNQPQHF. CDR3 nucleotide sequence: TGTGCCAGCAGTCTCCGGGACAGTTATAGCAATCAGCCCCAGCATTTT.

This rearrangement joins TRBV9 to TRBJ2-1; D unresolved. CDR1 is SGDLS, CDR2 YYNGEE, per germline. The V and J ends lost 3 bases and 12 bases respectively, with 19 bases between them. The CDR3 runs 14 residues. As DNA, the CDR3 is TGTGCCAGCAGCGCCGCGGCTTCAGTCCACGGGCAGTTCTTC. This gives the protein CASSAAASVHGQFF.

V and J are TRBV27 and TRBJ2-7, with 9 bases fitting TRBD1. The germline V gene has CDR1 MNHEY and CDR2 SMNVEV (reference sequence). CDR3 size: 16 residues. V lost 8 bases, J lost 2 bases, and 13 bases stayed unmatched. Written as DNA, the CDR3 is TGTGCCAGCTGGGGCTGGGACAGGGCTAATGCCTACGAGCAGTACTTC. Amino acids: CASWGWDRANAYEQYF.